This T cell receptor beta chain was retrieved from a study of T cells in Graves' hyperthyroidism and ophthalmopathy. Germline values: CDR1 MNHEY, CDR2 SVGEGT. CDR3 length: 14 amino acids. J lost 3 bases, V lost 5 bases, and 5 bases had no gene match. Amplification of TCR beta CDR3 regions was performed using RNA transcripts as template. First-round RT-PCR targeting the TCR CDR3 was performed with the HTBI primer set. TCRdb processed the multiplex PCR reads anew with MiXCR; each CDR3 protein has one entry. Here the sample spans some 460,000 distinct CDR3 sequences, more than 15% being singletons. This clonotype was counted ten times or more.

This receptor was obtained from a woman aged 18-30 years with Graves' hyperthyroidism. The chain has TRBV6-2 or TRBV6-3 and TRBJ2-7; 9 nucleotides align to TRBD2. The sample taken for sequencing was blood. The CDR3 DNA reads TGTGCCAGCAGTCCCTCTAGCGGGGTCTACGAGCAGTACTTC. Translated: CASSPSSGVYEQYF.